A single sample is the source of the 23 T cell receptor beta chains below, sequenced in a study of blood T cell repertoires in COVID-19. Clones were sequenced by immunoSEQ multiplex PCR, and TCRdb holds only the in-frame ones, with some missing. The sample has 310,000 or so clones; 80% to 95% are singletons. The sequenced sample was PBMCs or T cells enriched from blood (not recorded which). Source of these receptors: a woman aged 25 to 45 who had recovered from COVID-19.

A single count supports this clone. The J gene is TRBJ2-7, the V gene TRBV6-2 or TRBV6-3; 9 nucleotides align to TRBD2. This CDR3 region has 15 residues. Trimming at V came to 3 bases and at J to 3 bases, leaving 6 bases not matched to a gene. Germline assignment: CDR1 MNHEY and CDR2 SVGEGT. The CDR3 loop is CASSYFGTSNYEQYF. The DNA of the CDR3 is TGTGCCAGCAGTTATTTTGGGACTAGCAACTACGAGCAGTACTTC.

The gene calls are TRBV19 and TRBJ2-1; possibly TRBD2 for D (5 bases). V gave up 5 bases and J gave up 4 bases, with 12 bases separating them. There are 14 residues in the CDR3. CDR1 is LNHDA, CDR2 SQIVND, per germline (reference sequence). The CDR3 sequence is CASSSWTGYNEQFF. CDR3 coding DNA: TGTGCCAGTAGTTCGTGGACTGGGTACAATGAGCAGTTCTTC.

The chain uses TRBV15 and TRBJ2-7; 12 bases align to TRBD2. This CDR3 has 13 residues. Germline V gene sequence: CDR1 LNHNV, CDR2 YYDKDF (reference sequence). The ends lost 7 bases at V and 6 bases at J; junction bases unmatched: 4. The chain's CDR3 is CATTQLAGGEQYF. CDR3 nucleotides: TGTGCCACCACCCAACTAGCGGGAGGCGAGCAGTACTTC.

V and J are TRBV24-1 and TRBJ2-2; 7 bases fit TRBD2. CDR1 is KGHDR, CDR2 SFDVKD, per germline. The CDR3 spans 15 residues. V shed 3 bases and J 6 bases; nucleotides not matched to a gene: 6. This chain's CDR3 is CATSDPGLKSGELFF. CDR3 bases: TGTGCCACCAGTGATCCGGGACTAAAGTCCGGGGAGCTGTTTTTT.

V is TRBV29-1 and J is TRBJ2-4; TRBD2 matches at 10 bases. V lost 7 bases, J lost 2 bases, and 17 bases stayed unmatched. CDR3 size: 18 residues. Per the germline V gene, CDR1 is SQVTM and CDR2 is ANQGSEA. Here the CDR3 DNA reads TGCAGCGCCCCCCGGCCGGGCCTAGCGGGAGTACCCAAAAACATTCAGTACTTC. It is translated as CSAPRPGLAGVPKNIQYF.

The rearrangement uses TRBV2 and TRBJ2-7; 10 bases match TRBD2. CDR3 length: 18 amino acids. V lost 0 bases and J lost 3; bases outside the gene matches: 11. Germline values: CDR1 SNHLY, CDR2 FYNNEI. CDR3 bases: TGTGCCAGCAGTGAAGCGCTAGGAACTAGCGGGAACTACTACGAGCAGTACTTC. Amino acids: CASSEALGTSGNYYEQYF.

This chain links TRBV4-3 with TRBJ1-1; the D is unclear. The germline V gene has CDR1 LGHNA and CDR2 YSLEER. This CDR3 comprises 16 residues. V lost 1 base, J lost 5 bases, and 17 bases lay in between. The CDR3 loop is CASSQGRAELRTEAFF. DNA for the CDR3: TGCGCCAGCAGCCAAGGTCGTGCGGAACTAAGGACTGAAGCTTTCTTT.

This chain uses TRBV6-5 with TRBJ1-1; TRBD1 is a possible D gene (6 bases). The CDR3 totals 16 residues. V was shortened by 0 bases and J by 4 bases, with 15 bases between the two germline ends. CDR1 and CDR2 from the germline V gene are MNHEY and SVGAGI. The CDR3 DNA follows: TGTGCCAGCAGTTACTCAACAGGGCAACGAGGCACTGAAGCTTTCTTT. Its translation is CASSYSTGQRGTEAFF.

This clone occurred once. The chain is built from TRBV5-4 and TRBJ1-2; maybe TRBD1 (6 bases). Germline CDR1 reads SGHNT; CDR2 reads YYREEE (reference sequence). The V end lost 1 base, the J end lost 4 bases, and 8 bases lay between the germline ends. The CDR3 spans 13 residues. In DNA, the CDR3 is TGTGCCAGCAGCTTGATGGGGGCCTATGGCTACACCTTC. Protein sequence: CASSLMGAYGYTF.

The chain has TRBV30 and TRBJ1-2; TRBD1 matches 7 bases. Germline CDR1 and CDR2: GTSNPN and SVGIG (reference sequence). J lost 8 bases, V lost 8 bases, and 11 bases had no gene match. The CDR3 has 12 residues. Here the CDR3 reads CARDRYSWGYTF. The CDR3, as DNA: TGTGCCCGGGACAGATACTCCTGGGGCTACACCTTC.

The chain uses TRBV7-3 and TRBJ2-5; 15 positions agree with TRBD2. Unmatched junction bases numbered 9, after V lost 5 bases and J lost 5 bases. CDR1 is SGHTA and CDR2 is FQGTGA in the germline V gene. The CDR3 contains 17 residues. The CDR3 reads CASSRGLAGGGGETQYF. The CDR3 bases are TGTGCCAGCAGCCGGGGACTAGCGGGAGGAGGTGGGGAGACCCAGTACTTC.

CDR3 sequence: CSVGKGTASGGSYEQYF. DNA of the CDR3: TGCAGCGTTGGAAAGGGAACAGCGTCGGGGGGTTCCTACGAGCAGTACTTC. This rearrangement joins TRBV29-1 to TRBJ2-7; TRBD2 aligns across 7 bases. The CDR3 is 17 residues long. CDR1 is SQVTM, CDR2 ANQGSEA, per germline. Trimming at V came to 4 bases and at J to 1 base, leaving 16 bases not matched to a gene.

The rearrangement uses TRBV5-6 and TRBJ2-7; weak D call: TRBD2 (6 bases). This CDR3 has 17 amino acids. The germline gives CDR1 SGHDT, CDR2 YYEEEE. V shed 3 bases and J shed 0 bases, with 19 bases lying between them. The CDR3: CASSSTASVYSSYEQYF. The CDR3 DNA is TGTGCCAGCAGCTCAACCGCTAGCGTTTATAGCTCCTACGAGCAGTACTTC.

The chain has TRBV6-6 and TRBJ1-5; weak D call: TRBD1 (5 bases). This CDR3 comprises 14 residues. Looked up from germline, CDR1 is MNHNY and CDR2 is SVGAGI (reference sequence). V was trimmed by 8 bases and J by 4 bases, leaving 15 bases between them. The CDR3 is CASGDGLGNQPQHF. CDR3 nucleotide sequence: TGTGCCAGCGGGGACGGACTAGGGAATCAGCCCCAGCATTTT.

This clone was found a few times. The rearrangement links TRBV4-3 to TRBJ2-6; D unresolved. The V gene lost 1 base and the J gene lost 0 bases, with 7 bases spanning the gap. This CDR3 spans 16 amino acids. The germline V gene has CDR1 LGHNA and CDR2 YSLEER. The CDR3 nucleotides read TGCGCCAGCAGCCAAGTTGTATCCTCTGGGGCCAACGTCCTGACTTTC. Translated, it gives CASSQVVSSGANVLTF.

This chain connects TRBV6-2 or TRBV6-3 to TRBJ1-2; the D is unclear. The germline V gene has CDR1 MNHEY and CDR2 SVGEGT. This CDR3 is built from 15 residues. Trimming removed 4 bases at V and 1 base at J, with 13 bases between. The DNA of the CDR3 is TGTGCCAGCAGTTCTCTCCTTTTACTTAACTATGGCTACACCTTC. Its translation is CASSSLLLLNYGYTF.

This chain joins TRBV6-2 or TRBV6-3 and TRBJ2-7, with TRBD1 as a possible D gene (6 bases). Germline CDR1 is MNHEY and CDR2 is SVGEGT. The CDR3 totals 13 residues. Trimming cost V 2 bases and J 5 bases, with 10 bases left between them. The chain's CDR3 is CASSYATGNEQYF. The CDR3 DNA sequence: TGTGCCAGCAGTTACGCAACAGGGAACGAGCAGTACTTC.

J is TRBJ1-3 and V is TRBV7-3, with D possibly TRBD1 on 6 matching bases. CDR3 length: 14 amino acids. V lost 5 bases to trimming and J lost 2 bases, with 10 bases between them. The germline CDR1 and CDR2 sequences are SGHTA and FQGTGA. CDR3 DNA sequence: TGTGCCAGCAGCCCCGGGACACCTGGAAACACCATATATTTT. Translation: CASSPGTPGNTIYF.

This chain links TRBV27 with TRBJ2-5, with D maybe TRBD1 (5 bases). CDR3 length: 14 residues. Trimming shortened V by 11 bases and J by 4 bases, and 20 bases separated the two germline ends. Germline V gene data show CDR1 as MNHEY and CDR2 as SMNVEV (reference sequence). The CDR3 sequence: CAGMTVLQGETQYF. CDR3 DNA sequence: TGTGCCGGTATGACAGTTTTGCAGGGAGAGACCCAGTACTTC.

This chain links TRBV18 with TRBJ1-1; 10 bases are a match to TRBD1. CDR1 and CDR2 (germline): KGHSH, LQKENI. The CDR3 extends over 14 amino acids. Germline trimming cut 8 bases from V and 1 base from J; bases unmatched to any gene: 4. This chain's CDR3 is CASLRQGANTEAFF. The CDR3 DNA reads TGTGCCAGCCTTCGACAGGGGGCGAACACTGAAGCTTTCTTT.

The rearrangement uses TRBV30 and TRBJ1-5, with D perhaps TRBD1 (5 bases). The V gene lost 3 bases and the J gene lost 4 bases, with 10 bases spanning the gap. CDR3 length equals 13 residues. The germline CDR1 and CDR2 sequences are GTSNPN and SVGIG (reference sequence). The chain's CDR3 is CAWSREENQPQHF. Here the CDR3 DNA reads TGTGCCTGGAGCAGGGAAGAGAATCAGCCCCAGCATTTT.

The CDR3 is CASSPSGTNTGELFF. The CDR3 region has the DNA TGTGCCAGCAGCCCCAGCGGTACGAACACCGGGGAGCTGTTTTTT. The rearrangement links TRBV11-3 to TRBJ2-2; maybe TRBD2 (5 bases). The V gene's germline CDR1 is SGHNT and CDR2 YENEEA. Trimming stripped 5 bases from V and 0 bases from J, with 10 bases between. The CDR3 spans 15 residues.

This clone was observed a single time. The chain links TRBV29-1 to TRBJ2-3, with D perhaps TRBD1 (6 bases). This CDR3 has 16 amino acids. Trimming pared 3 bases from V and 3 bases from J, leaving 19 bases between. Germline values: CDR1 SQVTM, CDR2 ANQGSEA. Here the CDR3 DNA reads TGCAGCGTTGAGCCAAGGACAGACAAGGGGACAGATACGCAGTATTTT. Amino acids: CSVEPRTDKGTDTQYF.